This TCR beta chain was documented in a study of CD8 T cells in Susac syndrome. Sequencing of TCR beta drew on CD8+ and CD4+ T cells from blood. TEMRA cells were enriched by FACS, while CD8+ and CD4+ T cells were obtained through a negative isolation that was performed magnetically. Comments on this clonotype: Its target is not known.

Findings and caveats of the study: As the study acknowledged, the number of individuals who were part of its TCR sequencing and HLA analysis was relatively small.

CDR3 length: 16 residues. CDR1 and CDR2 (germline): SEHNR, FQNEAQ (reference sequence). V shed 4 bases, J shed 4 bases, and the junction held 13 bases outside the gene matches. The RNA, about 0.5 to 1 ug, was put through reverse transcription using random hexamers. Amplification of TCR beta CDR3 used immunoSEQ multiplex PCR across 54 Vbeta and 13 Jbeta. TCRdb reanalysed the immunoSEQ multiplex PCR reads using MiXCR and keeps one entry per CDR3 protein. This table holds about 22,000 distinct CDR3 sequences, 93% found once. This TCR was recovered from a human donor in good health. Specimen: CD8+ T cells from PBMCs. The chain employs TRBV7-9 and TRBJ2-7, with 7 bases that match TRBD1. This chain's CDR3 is CASSSFPGTDTYEQYF. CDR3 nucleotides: TGTGCCAGCAGCTCCTTTCCCGGGACAGACACTTACGAGCAGTACTTC.